The 3 T cell receptor beta chains below all came from one sample that was sequenced in a study of blood T cell repertoires in COVID-19. Profiled with immunoSEQ multiplex PCR; TCRdb holds only in-frame clones, not every one. The table includes more than 95,000 clones, 80% to 85% detected once. The sample was peripheral blood. These receptors were taken from a woman aged 80 or older with acute or convalescent COVID-19.

This CDR3 is CASSQEDRGRTEAFF. For the CDR3, the DNA is TGCGCCAGCAGCCAAGAAGACAGGGGGAGGACTGAAGCTTTCTTT. The chain couples TRBV4-3 to TRBJ1-1, with 9 positions matching TRBD1. CDR3 size: 15 residues. Germline V CDR1 and CDR2: LGHNA, YSLEER. V was pared by 0 bases and J by 5 bases, with 4 bases of the junction left unmatched.

In its sample, this clone was seen once. Other DNA sequences in this specimen translate into the identical CDR3. The genes are TRBV10-1 and TRBJ2-5; D is unresolved. Germline CDR1 reads WNHNN; CDR2 reads SYGVQD (reference sequence). The V gene lost 0 bases and the J gene lost 1 base, with 6 bases spanning the gap. This CDR3 spans 14 amino acids. This CDR3 is CASSESSSQETQYF. The CDR3 nucleotides are TGCGCCAGCAGTGAGTCGAGCTCCCAAGAGACCCAGTACTTC.

V and J are TRBV5-4 and TRBJ2-3; D is perhaps TRBD2 (5 bases). Looked up from germline, CDR1 is SGHNT and CDR2 is YYREEE (reference sequence). V lost 0 bases and J lost 3, with 11 bases in between. There are 15 residues in the CDR3. CDR3 coding DNA: TGTGCCAGCAGCTTGGGGGAGATCTATACAGATACGCAGTATTTT. It codes for CASSLGEIYTDTQYF.